A single sample is the source of the 26 T cell receptor beta chains below, sequenced in a study of Ad26.COV2.S vaccination and SARS-CoV-2 variants (dated by TCRdb to the early 2020s). The treatment or condition label for this specimen denotes: roughly 19 received Ad26.COV2.S at low or high dose, single or two shots; roughly five received placebo; per-sample allocation not given. For vaccine and placebo recipients, the sequenced repertoires came from samples collected on day 63 after the first injection. The library was made by the immunoSEQ multiplex PCR assay. TCRdb carries this immuneACCESS record with in-frame sequences only. Its versions omit some clonotypes, under half of them owing to an unresolved V gene in the studies checked, with the rest unexplained. The sample table lists around 450,000 clones, around nine tenths of them with a count of one. The top ten clonotypes cover more than 10% of the sample.

Sequenced here: peripheral blood, sampled in a trial of Ad26.COV2.S vaccine versus placebo. Source of these receptors: a person between 18 and 65 years old who received the Ad26.COV2.S COVID-19 vaccine or a placebo.

This chain links TRBV6-2 or TRBV6-3 with TRBJ2-7, with TRBD2 identical over 10 bases. This CDR3 contains 15 residues. J lost 1 base, V lost 4 bases, and 4 bases had no gene match. Germline V lookup: CDR1 MNHEY, CDR2 SVGEGT. The CDR3 protein is CASSSSGSGSYEQYF. The CDR3 nucleotides read TGTGCCAGCAGTTCTAGCGGGAGTGGGTCCTACGAGCAGTACTTC.

The chain has TRBV4-1 and TRBJ2-2; 7 bases line up with TRBD2. Losses at the gene ends were 0 bases for V and 6 bases for J; bases not matched to a gene: 13. Germline V gives CDR1 MGHRA, CDR2 YSYEKL. This CDR3 is built from 18 residues. This chain's CDR3 is CASSQEDGGLSKAGELFF. CDR3 nucleotides: TGCGCCAGCAGCCAAGAAGACGGGGGGTTATCTAAAGCCGGGGAGCTGTTTTTT.

V gene TRBV18 combines with J gene TRBJ1-1; D is uncertain. Trimming removed 3 bases from V and 1 base from J, with 9 bases in between. Germline CDR1 and CDR2: KGHSH and LQKENI. This CDR3 has 14 amino acids. The CDR3 loop is CASSPKDGNTEAFF. As DNA, the CDR3 is TGTGCCAGCTCACCGAAGGACGGGAACACTGAAGCTTTCTTT.

The V call is TRBV10-3, the J call TRBJ1-5, with 9 bases matching TRBD1. CDR3 length: 18 amino acids. Looked up from germline, CDR1 is ENHRY and CDR2 is SYGVKD. With 0 bases clipped from V and 2 bases from J, the junction kept 8 bases outside the gene matches. The CDR3 here is CAISESRTGAGGNQPQHF. The CDR3 region has the DNA TGTGCCATCAGTGAGTCGAGGACAGGGGCCGGGGGCAATCAGCCCCAGCATTTT.

This clone has a single count. The chain joins TRBV30 to TRBJ1-1; D call uncertain. With 0 bases removed from V and 11 bases from J, the gap between germline ends came to 10 bases. CDR1 is GTSNPN, CDR2 SVGIG, per germline (reference sequence). The CDR3 runs to 11 residues. In nucleotides, the CDR3 is TGTGCCTGGAGTGTAGGCAGGTTTGCTTTCTTT. Amino acids: CAWSVGRFAFF. The full variable domain, its missing parts supplied by reference TRBV30 and TRBJ1-1, is SQTIHQWPATLVQPVGSPLSLECTVEGTSNPNLYWYRQAAGRGLQLLFYSVGIGQISSEVPQNLSASRPQDRQFILSSKKLLLSDSGFYLCAWSVGRFAFFGQGTRLTVV.

This chain uses TRBV11-2 with TRBJ2-3; 10 positions match TRBD1. V lost 1 base to trimming and J lost 4 bases; unmatched junction nucleotides: 8. Germline V gene sequence: CDR1 SGHAT, CDR2 FQNNGV. The CDR3 is made up of 17 amino acids. The CDR3 loop is CASSLAGTGEVADTQYF. For the CDR3, the DNA is TGTGCCAGCAGCTTAGCTGGGACAGGGGAAGTGGCAGATACGCAGTATTTT.

J is TRBJ2-4 and V is TRBV3-1 (or the pseudogene TRBV3-2), with D unclear. The CDR3 is 17 amino acids. With 1 base removed from V and 0 bases from J, the gap between germline ends came to 13 bases. Germline-derived CDR1 and CDR2 are LGHDT and YNNKEL (reference sequence). In DNA, the CDR3 is TGTGCCAGCAGCCAAGGTAGAGCTTTGATAGCCAAAAACATTCAGTACTTC. Protein product: CASSQGRALIAKNIQYF.

This clone was seen more than once but under ten times. The rearrangement joins TRBV5-1 to TRBJ2-2, with 9 nucleotides matching TRBD1. The CDR3 is 16 amino acids. Trimming at V came to 4 bases and at J to 6 bases, leaving 10 bases not matched to a gene. Germline loops: CDR1 SGHRS, CDR2 YFSETQ. CDR3 in amino acids: CASSIWTGELAGELFF. In DNA, the CDR3 is TGCGCCAGCAGCATTTGGACAGGGGAATTGGCCGGGGAGCTGTTTTTT.

Only one count was recorded for this clone. The V call is TRBV28, the J call TRBJ2-5, with 7 bases lining up with TRBD2. Germline CDR1 is MDHEN and CDR2 is SYDVKM. V dropped 6 bases and J dropped 2; count of bases not matched to a gene: 6. The CDR3 runs 14 residues. The CDR3 spells CASSHGTIQETQYF. CDR3 in DNA: TGTGCCAGCAGCCACGGGACTATTCAAGAGACCCAGTACTTC.

This clone was detected once. The rearrangement uses TRBV11-2 and TRBJ1-1; D ambiguous. This CDR3 is 14 amino acids long. V lost 4 bases to trimming and J lost 1 base, with 10 bases between them. Germline CDR1 reads SGHAT; CDR2 reads FQNNGV. The CDR3, as DNA: TGTGCCAGCAGCTCGTACACAAGGAACACTGAAGCTTTCTTT. Protein sequence: CASSSYTRNTEAFF.

The V and J genes are TRBV27 and TRBJ2-7; no clear D gene. CDR1 MNHEY and CDR2 SMNVEV come from the germline V gene (reference sequence). This CDR3 is built from 14 residues. V lost 4 bases and J lost 4, with 14 bases in between. CDR3 coding DNA: TGTGCCAGCAGTTCGACCGATCCAGCGTACGAGCAGTACTTC. Its protein product is CASSSTDPAYEQYF.

The chain couples TRBV7-9 to TRBJ2-5, with D maybe TRBD1 (6 bases). The length of the CDR3 is 13 residues. V dropped 7 bases and J dropped 5 bases, with 14 bases sitting between them. Germline V gene data show CDR1 as SEHNR and CDR2 as FQNEAQ (reference sequence). The CDR3 DNA reads as TGTGCCAGCACCCCAACAGGGCCGGAGACCCAGTACTTC. It codes for CASTPTGPETQYF.

The sample holds one count of this clone. This chain links TRBV19 with TRBJ2-7, with 10 bases fitting TRBD2. J was trimmed by 2 bases and V by 3 bases; bases with no gene match: 4. This CDR3 has 15 amino acids. Per germline, CDR1 LNHDA and CDR2 SQIVND (reference sequence). CDR3 loop: CASSMGLALTYEQYF. CDR3 coding DNA: TGTGCCAGTAGTATGGGACTAGCGTTAACCTACGAGCAGTACTTC.

This sequence joins TRBV5-6 and TRBJ2-2; D call uncertain. Germline CDR1 and CDR2: SGHDT and YYEEEE. CDR3 size: 14 residues. V lost 0 bases, J lost 4 bases, and 7 bases lay in between. The CDR3 reads CASSLVGPTGELFF. In DNA form, the CDR3 reads TGTGCCAGCAGCTTGGTGGGTCCCACCGGGGAGCTGTTTTTT.

This chain links TRBV11-2 with TRBJ1-5; D unclear. The germline CDR1 and CDR2 sequences are SGHAT and FQNNGV. The CDR3 totals 14 residues. Between the trimmed V and J ends, which lost 5 bases and 6 bases, there was a span of 14 bases. CDR3 protein: CASSLSGESQPQHF. The CDR3, as DNA: TGTGCCAGCAGCCTCAGTGGGGAGAGTCAGCCCCAGCATTTT.

In its sample, this clone was seen once. The rearrangement joins TRBV4-3 to TRBJ1-5, with D maybe TRBD1 (5 bases). The germline gives CDR1 LGHNA, CDR2 YSLEER. Trimming shortened V by 0 bases and J by 6 bases, and 15 bases separated the two germline ends. This CDR3 is built from 16 residues. This CDR3 is CASSQDWARASQPQHF. For the CDR3, the DNA is TGCGCCAGCAGCCAAGATTGGGCCAGGGCTAGTCAGCCCCAGCATTTT.

The rearrangement links TRBV14 to TRBJ1-1; D is unclear. The CDR3 spans 15 residues. V was cut by 4 bases and J by 1 base, with 13 bases left in between. The V gene's germline CDR1 is SGHDN and CDR2 FVKESK. Here the CDR3 reads CASSPWIAPNTEAFF. DNA of the CDR3: TGTGCCAGCAGCCCTTGGATAGCGCCGAACACTGAAGCTTTCTTT.

This clone was observed a single time. The J gene is TRBJ2-3, the V gene TRBV6-6; D gene unclear. The CDR3 sequence is 14 residues long. Germline CDR1 reads MNHNY; CDR2 reads SVGAGI (reference sequence). Trimming took off 0 bases at V and 7 bases at J, with 11 bases between the two ends. CDR3 amino acids: CASSYSGTTNTQYF. CDR3 sequence (DNA): TGTGCCAGCAGTTACTCCGGTACCACGAATACGCAGTATTTT.

This sequence joins TRBV7-9 and TRBJ1-6; perhaps TRBD1 as D (5 bases). The CDR3 totals 16 residues. Deletions cut 3 bases from V and 6 bases from J, with 15 bases between. Germline CDR1 reads SEHNR; CDR2 reads FQNEAQ (reference sequence). The CDR3 bases are TGTGCCAGCAGCTTGGGGAACAGGAACCCTAATTCACCCCTCCACTTT. Its translation is CASSLGNRNPNSPLHF.

This chain connects TRBV3-1 (or the pseudogene TRBV3-2) to TRBJ2-7; TRBD2 aligns across 8 bases. There are 14 residues in the CDR3. The germline V gene encodes CDR1 LGHDT and CDR2 YNNKEL (reference sequence). V dropped 7 bases and J dropped 4; count of bases not matched to a gene: 9. CDR3 residues: CASKASGSAYEQYF. In DNA, the CDR3 is TGTGCCAGCAAGGCTAGCGGGTCGGCGTACGAGCAGTACTTC.

The chain employs TRBV30 and TRBJ1-2; 7 bases align to TRBD1. From germline, CDR1 is GTSNPN and CDR2 SVGIG (reference sequence). After removal of 8 bases from V and 7 bases from J, the junction contained 10 bases not matched to a gene. The CDR3 loop spans 12 amino acids. CDR3 coding DNA: TGTGCCCGCCTCATCTACAGGGGTGGCTACACCTTC. Its protein is CARLIYRGGYTF.

The chain recombines TRBV7-2 with TRBJ2-1; no clear D. The CDR3 consists of 14 residues. The V gene lost 5 bases and the J gene lost 10 bases, with 18 bases spanning the gap. The germline V gene encodes CDR1 SGHTA and CDR2 FQGNSA. The CDR3 region is CASSPPGVSLEQFF. As DNA, the CDR3 is TGTGCCAGCAGCCCGCCCGGAGTTAGTCTAGAGCAGTTCTTC.

The chain recombines TRBV9 with TRBJ2-1; D might be TRBD1 or TRBD2, each matching 6 bases. The CDR3 has 21 residues. Trimming took 3 bases from V and 6 from J, leaving 34 bases between them. Germline lookup yields CDR1 SGDLS and CDR2 YYNGEE. The CDR3 DNA reads TGTGCCAGCAGCGCCCACATTCCGAAGGGGGGCGAAAGTTCATTGTTCAATGAGCAGTTCTTC. This translates into CASSAHIPKGGESSLFNEQFF.

The CDR3, as DNA: TGTGCCAGCAGTTATATGGGCACCGGGGAGCTGTTTTTT. It codes for CASSYMGTGELFF. This chain uses TRBV6-5 with TRBJ2-2; D uncertain. The germline CDR1 and CDR2 sequences are MNHEY and SVGAGI. This CDR3 is built from 13 residues. Trimming took 3 bases from V and 4 from J, leaving 6 bases between them.

CDR3 in amino acids: CASRRSGAGLDTQYF. The CDR3 bases are TGTGCCAGCAGAAGGAGCGGCGCGGGCCTAGATACGCAGTATTTT. This chain links TRBV11-2 with TRBJ2-3, with D possibly matching TRBD2 (5 bases). This CDR3 has 15 amino acids. V lost 6 bases to trimming and J lost 5 bases, with 18 bases between them. CDR1 and CDR2 from the germline V gene are SGHAT and FQNNGV.

A remark on this clone: At one end, the junction sequence differs from germline, possibly due to a read error. V usage is TRBV7-8 and J usage is TRBJ2-3; a possible D gene is TRBD2 (6 bases). The CDR3 extends over 13 amino acids. The germline gives CDR1 SGHVS, CDR2 FQNEAQ. The CDR3 nucleotides are TGTGCCAGCAGCTTAGCCACTCCTTCGGGACTTTTTTTT. Translating it yields CASSLATPSGLFF.